The T cell receptor beta chain under discussion was sequenced for a study of cytomegalovirus exposure and HLA in healthy donors (TCRdb year 2017). About the study as a whole: According to an earlier analysis of around 600 of the donors, some 180 million T cells yielded 90 million to 140 million unique TCR beta sequences and 276 Gb of sequence data. An early release covering over 500 HLA-typed donors comprised about 300 gigabases of sequencing data and around 85 million unique TCR sequences. Among the approximately 430 genotyped donors, about 85% belonged to the genetic ancestry cluster associated with self-reported Caucasian donors. The study aimed to test whether cataloging public T cell receptors could reveal signatures of past pathogen exposure. The study used immunosequencing to profile the T cell repertoires of 666 subjects and linked those repertoires to cytomegalovirus serostatus. A separate validation cohort of over a hundred different subjects was used in addition to the 666-subject first cohort. To predict cytomegalovirus infection status, the study combined high-throughput TCR immunosequencing, statistical association of individual TCRs with disease status, and machine learning. A later analysis re-examined previously published TCR beta repertoires from just over 650 donors and added high-resolution HLA genotyping to investigate patterns of TCR occurrence. Rather than using new phenotypic data, the later analysis identified candidate immune exposures from TCR beta sequences and from how often those sequences occurred across donors. An earlier analysis of more than 450 of the donors used high-throughput TCR beta sequencing to judge whether each TCR beta V gene segment behaved as functional or pseudogenic. Donor age, sex, ethnicity and CMV serostatus were compiled together with the repertoire data. A later genetic analysis took genome-wide SNP genotypes for about three fifths of the roughly 670 donors and used that subset as a discovery cohort. All discovery cohort repertoires had been generated using a single sequencing platform. HLA typing covered class I and class II loci at four-digit resolution. Typing coverage differed by locus: A, B, C, DRB1 and DQB1 were typed in roughly 620-630 donors, DQA1 in 500 to 550, DPA1 in 606, and DPB1 in about 450. About five DR-DQ haplotypes were treated as single units for association and clustering because of strong linkage in the cohort. Among some 410 genotyped donors of the cohort, an average of approximately 200,000 unique TCR beta nucleotide sequences was sequenced per donor, of which about 18% were non-productive. The investigation overall reported the following: CMV serostatus was the only immune exposure information available for the cohort. According to a later analysis, TCR association rates differed among HLA loci, with DRB1 alleles showing the most associated TCRs and HLA-C alleles showing the fewest. Correlated functional status among segregating V segments might reflect linkage disequilibrium, but an unknown experimental factor could not be ruled out. When HLA alleles, especially DR and DQ, strongly co-occurred, attributing TCR associations to individual alleles was difficult. The sequencing pipeline was judged likely to have produced a cluster of highly shared sequence variants as a technical artifact. Because the 87-base-pair reads could not distinguish some IMGT-functional V segments, including TRBV6-2 and TRBV6-3, those segments were excluded. According to a later analysis, most CMV-associated TCR beta chains appeared to be HLA-restricted, and the HLA associations seemed to be driven largely by CMV exposure. Because counts were too low, roughly 17 rarely observed V segments, including chromosome 9 orphons, were left out of the earlier analysis of approximately 580 of the donors. Because HLA typing was missing for some donors at each locus, association tests included only the typed subset. Only TCR beta chains were sequenced in this cohort, and the absence of alpha or paired-chain data limited detectable features. Presence/absence analyses assumed roughly uniform sequencing depth across donors, an assumption that may not hold. Several of the top co-occurrence clusters appeared to be linked to parvovirus B19, influenza, CMV and Epstein-Barr virus, according to a later analysis. Cytomegalovirus status was reported to be diagnosed by the classifier with high specificity and sensitivity in both the original and validation cohorts. It was suggested by the authors that the approach could potentially be generalized to other disease states and immunological phenotypes. A later genetic analysis reported fewer N-insertions in productive TCRs among donors in an Asian-associated ancestry cluster than the roughly 690-donor mean. A further reported finding was that TCR beta sequences accurately predicted the HLA-A and HLA-B alleles for most subjects in the first cohort. Compared with equally common non-associated chains, HLA-associated TCR beta chains in a later analysis were more clonally expanded and had lower generation probabilities. Specific HLA alleles were associated with 15,000 to 20,000 TCR beta sequences at a false discovery rate of 0.05 in a later analysis. A few of the identified cytomegalovirus-associated TCR beta chains were confirmed in vitro to be specific for cytomegalovirus antigens. An earlier analysis of 450 to 750 of the donors showed that most TCR beta V segments appeared in productive rearrangements either about 87% or about 30% of the time, which broadly matched IMGT annotations. The study gave a list of more than 150 TCR beta chains associated with cytomegalovirus. In a later genetic analysis, a missense DCLRE1C variant was associated with V-gene and J-gene trimming of TCR beta chains, and the association was replicated in an independent cohort. Most TCR sequences were observed very rarely across donors, whereas some public TCRs were present in many individuals.

CDR1 and CDR2 are drawn from the germline V gene: ENHRY, SYGVKD. Counted from cysteine to phenylalanine, this CDR3 has 13 amino acids. The entry retains the CDR3 DNA only, 39 bases that are in frame from base 1. Clipping removes 9 bases from V and 0 bases from J, with 5 as the unmatched junction base count. As concerns this clone: Its antigen specificity is not known. No clone much larger than this one lies a single base away; base qualities are absent.

The library was prepared using the immunoSEQ multiplex PCR assay. For the multiplex PCR, a mixture combining 60 forward primers for TCR Vbeta segments and 13 reverse primers for TCR Jbeta segments was used. A multiplex PCR assay on genomic DNA amplified the CDR3 region of rearranged TCR beta genes. The Illumina HiSeq System was used to sequence the amplified TCR beta libraries as 87-base-pair reads. Turning to the authors' computational methods: A later analysis counted about 76 million unique TCR beta chains across the 650 to 700 repertoires, and 10 million to 12 million of these chains were shared by at least two donors. Raw reads were error-corrected and collapsed into unique sequences by a nearest-neighbor algorithm in which closely related sequences were merged to remove PCR and sequencing errors. V, D and J gene segments were assigned by aligning CDR3 sequences to IMGT reference sequences. Each retained sequence needed at least a six-nucleotide match to both a V gene segment and a J gene segment. A rearrangement counted as productive if the CDR3 had no stop codons and remained in frame with V and J, and every other rearrangement counted as non-productive. CDR3 was defined according to IMGT convention as the region running from the second conserved V-encoded cysteine to the conserved J-encoded phenylalanine. The earlier analysis of 500 to 650 of the donors excluded any sequence lacking an unambiguous match to a single V gene segment. In an earlier analysis of a few hundred of the donors, a V segment was called functional when productive rearrangements were above 56.7%, and segregating when the standard deviation between donors exceeded 5%. To diagnose cytomegalovirus status from the catalog of TCR beta chain sequences, a statistical classification framework was built. V and J gene assignment, in a later analysis, came from comparing TCR nucleotide sequences with IMGT/GENE-DB human TR gene sequences. A later analysis assigned CDR3 sequences and most-parsimonious VDJ recombination scenarios with the TCRdist pipeline. A later analysis defined each TCR beta chain by its CDR3 amino acid sequence plus V-gene family, and excluded reads lacking a unique V-gene family. As a way to deal with suspected cross-contamination and a sequencing artifact, a later analysis dropped 500 to 700 nucleotide sequences that were highly shared and had low generation probability. A later analysis calculated a clonal expansion index for each public chain from normalized within-repertoire ranks of inferred template counts. Generation probabilities in a later analysis came from a VDJ recombination model fitted to out-of-frame rearrangements, and those results were checked against IGoR. In a later analysis, hypergeometric tests were used to score TCR-TCR, TCR-HLA and TCR-CMV co-occurrence, with a repertoire-size bias correction applied to TCR pairs. False discovery rates were estimated in a later analysis by permuting HLA or CMV assignments 20 times. A later analysis grouped co-occurring TCRs with DBSCAN, adding TCRdist sequence similarity when clustering within HLA-allele-positive subsets. Repertoires with fewer than 30,000 or more than 120,000 public chains, plus five repertoires with anomalous nucleotide sharing, were excluded from co-occurrence clustering. This immuneACCESS table, as held by TCRdb, lists in-frame sequences with V and J called but not all clones. Of the missing ones, under half trace to an unresolved V gene in checked studies; the others have no known cause. The D gene and trimming were derived from the DNA, and the V and J assignments and clone size from that table. The sample has some 120,000 clones on record, around four fifths of them singletons. About 11% of the sample lies in the top ten.

In total, roughly 710 healthy bone marrow donors made up the cohort. At the time of sampling, every cohort member was nominally healthy, though immune exposures that went unrecorded were likely present. The donor tested CMV seropositive and was one of the 289 seropositive cohort members. Every donor gave a peripheral blood sample, and the peripheral blood mononuclear cells from that sample were used for TCR beta sequencing. The Qiagen DNeasy Blood Extraction Kit was used to extract genomic DNA from the blood cell samples. The chain is assembled from TRBV10-3 and TRBJ2-7, with 7 bases matching TRBD2. The receptor's source is a young man in good health and CMV-seropositive. Sequenced sample: PBMCs. The CDR3 has the sequence CAMRTSSSYEQYF. The nucleotide sequence reads as follows: TGTGCCATGAGGACTAGTAGCTCCTACGAGCAGTACTTC.